This is a list of T cell receptor beta chains from one sample in a study of T cell repertoires in MIS-A myocarditis. The table came from immunoSEQ multiplex PCR; TCRdb's copy has only in-frame clones and leaves some out. The data show about 11,000 clones, with roughly 83% seen just once and 25% to 35% held by the top ten. The material sequenced was right ventricle heart tissue obtained at autopsy. The source is a man between 18 and 29 years old with fulminant myocarditis from multisystem inflammatory syndrome in adults (MIS-A) after COVID-19. Both conserved end residues are part of each CDR3. D genes are given only for firm matches. Some rows have no size entry. The others give once, few or many, or a class for an expanded clone.

size,D,J,V,DNA,CDR3
NA,TRBD2,TRBJ2-5,TRBV20-1,TGCAGTGCTTTAGCGGGAGAGACCCAGTACTTC,CSALAGETQYF
NA,NA,TRBJ1-1,TRBV3-1/TRBV3-2,TGTGCCAGCAGCCAAGTTGACAGTGATGAAGCTTTCTTT,CASSQVDSDEAFF
NA,NA,TRBJ2-7,TRBV28,TGTGCCAGCAGTGACCTTGGCGGGGACGAGCAGTACTTC,CASSDLGGDEQYF
NA,NA,TRBJ2-7,TRBV7-8,TGTGCCAGCGGGGTTTTGGGAACAGATCCCCACGAGCAGTACTTC,CASGVLGTDPHEQYF
NA,TRBD1,TRBJ1-2,TRBV3-1/TRBV3-2,TGTGCCAGCAGCCCAACAGGGGGCTATGGCTACACCTTC,CASSPTGGYGYTF
NA,NA,TRBJ1-2,TRBV5-1,TGCGCCAGCACGAGAGGAGATGGCAGCCTCTATGGCTACACCTTC,CASTRGDGSLYGYTF
NA,TRBD1,TRBJ1-5,TRBV7-8,TGTGCCAGCATCGGGACAGGGCCCGTTAGCAATCAGCCCCAGCATTTT,CASIGTGPVSNQPQHF
NA,NA,TRBJ2-5,TRBV5-1,TGCGCCAGCAGCTTCCAGGAGACCCAGTACTTC,CASSFQETQYF
NA,NA,TRBJ2-7,TRBV6-2/TRBV6-3,TGTGCCAGCAGTCATAGACAGGGACTCTCCTACGAGCAGTACTTC,CASSHRQGLSYEQYF
few,NA,TRBJ1-3,TRBV4-2,TGTGCCAGCAGCCAAGATATAGTGGAAGCTGGCGGAAACACCATATATTTT,CASSQDIVEAGGNTIYF
NA,NA,TRBJ1-6,TRBV5-1,TGCGCCAGCAGCTTGGAAGGTGACAGCCCCCCGACCTTT,CASSLEGDSPPTF
NA,NA,TRBJ1-2,TRBV3-1/TRBV3-2,TGTGCCAGCAGCCCCGGGGGGGGTGCGTATGGCTACACCTTC,CASSPGGGAYGYTF
few,TRBD1,TRBJ1-4,TRBV13,TGTGCCAGCAGCTCCCGGACAGGGGGCACAGAAAAACTGTTTTTT,CASSSRTGGTEKLFF
NA,TRBD2,TRBJ2-3,TRBV7-3,TGTGCCAGCAGCACGGGACTAGCGGTCACAGATACGCAGTATTTT,CASSTGLAVTDTQYF
NA,NA,TRBJ2-7,TRBV5-5,TGTGCCAGCAGCTTTCAAAGCTCCTACGAGCAGTACTTC,CASSFQSSYEQYF
NA,NA,TRBJ1-1,TRBV24-1,TGTGCCACCAGTGATGGGACGGAAGCTTTCTTT,CATSDGTEAFF
NA,NA,TRBJ1-3,TRBV7-6,TGTGCCAGCAGTCGCCGAGGGTCGGAAACTGGAAACACCATATATTTT,CASSRRGSETGNTIYF
once,TRBD2,TRBJ2-3,TRBV13,TGTGCCAGCAGCTTAGGTAGCGGGAGCTTCACAGATACGCAGTATTTT,CASSLGSGSFTDTQYF
NA,NA,TRBJ2-7,TRBV7-2,TGTGCCAGCAGTAAAAACCCATCAGGGGTTACCTCCTACGAGCAGTACTTC,CASSKNPSGVTSYEQYF
NA,NA,TRBJ2-5,TRBV28,TGTGCCAGCAGTTTTTGGACGGGGAAGATACAAGAGACCCAGTACTTC,CASSFWTGKIQETQYF
NA,NA,TRBJ1-1,TRBV6-2/TRBV6-3,TGTGCCAGCAGTGCCGGCGGGGGAGGCACTGAAGCTTTCTTT,CASSAGGGGTEAFF
NA,NA,TRBJ1-2,TRBV7-9,TGTGCCAGCAGCTATATACAAGGACCCAAGAATGGCTACACCTTC,CASSYIQGPKNGYTF
NA,TRBD1,TRBJ2-3,TRBV11-3,TGTGCCAGCAGCCCGGGTACAGGGGGCATAGATACGCAGTATTTT,CASSPGTGGIDTQYF
NA,NA,TRBJ1-1,TRBV30,TGTGCCTGGAGTCAGGGCTGGACTGAAGCTTTCTTT,CAWSQGWTEAFF
NA,NA,TRBJ2-5,TRBV9,TGTGCCAGCAGCGTAGGCCTCCGAGGGGAGACCCAGTACTTC,CASSVGLRGETQYF
NA,TRBD1,TRBJ2-5,TRBV9,TGTGCCAGCAGCGAGGGACAGGGATTGTCAGCGGAGACCCAGTACTTC,CASSEGQGLSAETQYF
few,NA,TRBJ1-5,TRBV5-1,TGCGCCAGCAGCCCCGGGACACCTAGCAATCAGCCCCAGCATTTT,CASSPGTPSNQPQHF
NA,NA,TRBJ1-3,TRBV7-9,TGTGCCAGCTACGACAGCCCTACGGGAAACACCATATATTTT,CASYDSPTGNTIYF
few,TRBD1,TRBJ1-4,TRBV5-1,TGCGCCAGCAGCTTGGAAGGGGGCACTGGTGAAAAACTGTTTTTT,CASSLEGGTGEKLFF
NA,TRBD1,TRBJ1-5,TRBV27,TGTGCCAGCAGTTTAGGTGGGACAGGGGAGCAGCCCCAGCATTTT,CASSLGGTGEQPQHF
NA,NA,TRBJ2-7,TRBV27,TGTGCCAGCAGTTTTGGAGCGGTAAAAAACTACGAGCAGTACTTC,CASSFGAVKNYEQYF
NA,NA,TRBJ1-5,TRBV7-8,TGTGCCAGCAGCTTAAGCAGAGCAAACAATCAGCCCCAGCATTTT,CASSLSRANNQPQHF
NA,NA,TRBJ2-3,TRBV2,TGTGCCAGCACCCCCACAGATACGCAGTATTTT,CASTPTDTQYF
NA,NA,TRBJ1-5,TRBV19,TGTGCCAGTAGTATAGCGAGCCCCCCGGGGAGTCAGCCCCAGCATTTT,CASSIASPPGSQPQHF
NA,TRBD2,TRBJ2-1,TRBV6-5,TGTGCCAGCAGTTACGAACTAGCGGGAATCCATGAGCAGTTCTTC,CASSYELAGIHEQFF
NA,TRBD2,TRBJ2-3,TRBV6-4,TGTGCCAGCAGGTTCCTAGCGGTAGCGGAAGATACGCAGTATTTT,CASRFLAVAEDTQYF
NA,TRBD2,TRBJ2-1,TRBV5-1,TGCGCCAGCAGCTTAGCGGGAGGGATATACAATGAGCAGTTCTTC,CASSLAGGIYNEQFF
NA,NA,TRBJ2-1,TRBV7-3,TGTGCCAGCAGCTTAAGCGGGAACAATGAGCAGTTCTTC,CASSLSGNNEQFF
NA,NA,TRBJ2-5,TRBV12-3/TRBV12-4,TGTGCCAGCAGTTTGCGAGTAGAGACCCAGTACTTC,CASSLRVETQYF